The clone carrying this T cell receptor beta chain was found a few times. What it binds is not known. This sample is part of a study of beta chain features in type 1 diabetes. General observations from the study: Compared with healthy donors, patients appeared to share more similar naive, central memory and regulatory TCRB repertoires.

Expressed TCRB transcripts were sequenced because the entire RNA isolate underwent reverse transcription. Naive, central memory and regulatory T cell samples averaged about 3.4 million reads. This table comes from immunoSEQ multiplex PCR, and its TCRdb copy is limited to in-frame clones, with some not included. The profile shows 300,000 to 350,000 clones, approximately 14% of them singletons. Every single donor gave one heparinised blood draw, and these averaged roughly 120 mL. CD4+ naive, central memory, regulatory and stem cell-like memory cells were sorted via CD45RO/CCR7/CD25/CD127/CD95/CD27. This CDR3 comprises 14 residues. Germline CDR1 and CDR2: MNHNS and SASEGT. Trimming at V came to 5 bases and at J to 7 bases, leaving 3 bases not matched to a gene.

This chain links TRBV6-1 with TRBJ2-1; 12 bases align to TRBD2. Sequenced input: central memory CD4+ T cells from blood. The receptor was isolated from a man aged 25-40 years in good health. In DNA form, the CDR3 reads TGTGCCAGCAGTCTAGGACTAGCGGGGAATGAGCAGTTCTTC. This codes for CASSLGLAGNEQFF.